These 9 T cell receptor beta chains came from one sample sequenced in a study of CD8+ T cells in alopecia areata (dated by TCRdb to 2016 to 2018). The library was produced with the immunoSEQ multiplex PCR assay. To provide template for TCR sequencing, every sample had RNA extracted and reverse transcribed into cDNA. TCRdb retrieved this table from immuneACCESS and kept in-frame rearrangements only. Not all clones are present; in checked studies, unresolved V genes account for under half, and no reason is known for the remainder. The sample profile shows 120,000 or so clones; 55% to 80% of them were found once. Of the sample, 2.5% to 3.5% falls within the top ten clones. Specimen: CD4+ T cells sorted from blood. Receptors originate from a human donor in good health.

The V and J genes are TRBV29-1 and TRBJ2-6; D is undetermined. Germline lookup yields CDR1 SQVTM and CDR2 ANQGSEA. The V and J ends lost 6 bases and 1 base respectively, with 7 bases between them. CDR3 length: 13 residues. The CDR3: CSVDPSGANVLTF. Written as DNA, the CDR3 is TGCAGCGTGGACCCTTCTGGGGCCAACGTCCTGACTTTC.

V usage is TRBV6-5 and J usage is TRBJ1-2, with D possibly TRBD1 on 5 matching bases. The CDR3 totals 15 residues. Per germline, CDR1 MNHEY and CDR2 SVGAGI. Deletions cut 0 bases from V and 2 bases from J, with 10 bases between. CDR3 sequence (DNA): TGTGCCAGCAGTTACTCGAGGACAACCAACTATGGCTACACCTTC. Translation: CASSYSRTTNYGYTF.

The chain's CDR3 is CASSHSYEQYF. The CDR3 DNA reads as TGTGCCAGCAGCCACAGCTACGAGCAGTACTTC. The chain carries TRBV7-2 and TRBJ2-7; no clear D gene. There are 11 residues in the CDR3. CDR1 SGHTA and CDR2 FQGNSA come from the germline V gene. The germline V and J ends were trimmed by 5 bases and 3 bases, with 5 bases remaining between them.

The gene calls are TRBV30 and TRBJ2-6; D remains ambiguous. Germline V gives CDR1 GTSNPN, CDR2 SVGIG (reference sequence). The CDR3 loop spans 15 amino acids. The ends were cut back, 3 bases at V and 3 bases at J, with 12 bases in the middle. Here the CDR3 DNA reads TGTGCCTGGAGGGCGTGGGGTATTGGGGCCAACGTCCTGACTTTC. Amino acid sequence: CAWRAWGIGANVLTF.

Remarks on this clone: This CDR3 is also generated by other DNA sequences in the sample. This chain uses TRBV5-1 with TRBJ2-2; the D call may be TRBD1 or TRBD2 (5 bases each). The germline gives CDR1 SGHRS, CDR2 YFSETQ. The CDR3 covers 14 residues. Trimming stripped 0 bases from V and 4 bases from J, with 7 bases between. DNA of the CDR3: TGCGCCAGCAGCTTGGAGGGGAGCACCGGGGAGCTGTTTTTT. This translates into CASSLEGSTGELFF.

The chain joins TRBV7-9 to TRBJ2-6; D not certain. The CDR3 contains 14 residues. Germline-derived CDR1 and CDR2 are SEHNR and FQNEAQ (reference sequence). Trimming left V 5 bases short and J 0 bases short, with 5 bases between. The CDR3 here is CASSLSSGANVLTF. In nucleotides, the CDR3 is TGTGCCAGCAGCCTGAGCTCTGGGGCCAACGTCCTGACTTTC.

The chain has TRBV30 and TRBJ1-1, with 7 bases matching TRBD1. The junction had 6 bases not matched to a gene; V was cut back by 6 bases and J by 5 bases. The CDR3 has 12 residues. Germline V gene data show CDR1 as GTSNPN and CDR2 as SVGIG (reference sequence). For the CDR3, the DNA is TGTGCCTGTTCCAGGGGGGGGACTGAAGCTTTCTTT. This encodes CACSRGGTEAFF.

The chain has TRBV21-1 and TRBJ2-3. TRBV21-1 has pseudogene status. The CDR3 contains 16 residues. CDR3 DNA sequence: TGTGCCAGCAGCCCCCCGGGGGCCGCTTCCACAGATACGCAGTATTTT. It is translated as CASSPPGAASTDTQYF.

The chain uses TRBV5-1 and TRBJ1-1, with a weak D call TRBD1 (5 bases). The CDR3 totals 13 residues. V lost 0 bases and J lost 10, with 13 bases in between. From germline, CDR1 is SGHRS and CDR2 YFSETQ. DNA of the CDR3: TGCGCCAGCAGCTTGGCATTGGGGGTCGGAGCTTTCTTT. Translated: CASSLALGVGAFF.